The rows below give T cell receptor beta chains drawn from one sample of a study of cytomegalovirus exposure and HLA in healthy donors. Method: immunoSEQ multiplex PCR; TCRdb's copy keeps in-frame clones and lacks some. The sample records about 140,000 clones, approximately 72% being singletons. Sequencing was done on a sample of PBMCs. The source of these receptors is an older woman in good health and CMV-seronegative. The CDR3 runs from the conserved cysteine through the conserved F or W. Each record gives: CDR3 length, D gene, J gene, V gene, clone size, CDR3 protein, CDR3 DNA. The D gene is left open where the match is weak. Size is omitted from some rows. Given values are once, few, many or a class for expanded clones.

cdr3_length: 11; d_call: .; j_call: TRBJ2-3; v_call: TRBV20-1; clone_size: .; cdr3_aa: CSADSADTQYF; cdr3_nt: TGCAGTGCTGACTCCGCAGATACGCAGTATTTT
cdr3_length: 18; d_call: TRBD2; j_call: TRBJ2-1; v_call: TRBV5-6; clone_size: .; cdr3_aa: CASRRGLAGAFSYNEQFF; cdr3_nt: TGTGCCAGCAGACGTGGACTAGCGGGGGCCTTCTCCTACAATGAGCAGTTCTTC
cdr3_length: 13; d_call: TRBD1; j_call: TRBJ2-7; v_call: TRBV19; clone_size: once; cdr3_aa: CASRGAGGYEQYF; cdr3_nt: TGTGCCAGTAGGGGCGCAGGGGGCTACGAGCAGTACTTC
cdr3_length: 15; d_call: TRBD1; j_call: TRBJ1-5; v_call: TRBV16; clone_size: .; cdr3_aa: CASSQRGQGGQPQHF; cdr3_nt: TGTGCCAGCAGCCAGAGGGGACAGGGCGGTCAGCCCCAGCATTTT
cdr3_length: 14; d_call: TRBD1; j_call: TRBJ1-1; v_call: TRBV27; clone_size: .; cdr3_aa: CASSGRQGNTEAFF; cdr3_nt: TGTGCCAGCAGTGGGCGACAGGGGAACACTGAAGCTTTCTTT
cdr3_length: 14; d_call: .; j_call: TRBJ2-7; v_call: TRBV7-2; clone_size: .; cdr3_aa: CASSLVGGKYEQYF; cdr3_nt: TGTGCCAGCAGCTTAGTTGGCGGGAAATACGAGCAGTACTTC
cdr3_length: 17; d_call: TRBD1; j_call: TRBJ2-6; v_call: TRBV11-2; clone_size: .; cdr3_aa: CASSPGTGEAGANVLTF; cdr3_nt: TGTGCCAGCAGCCCCGGGACAGGGGAAGCCGGGGCCAACGTCCTGACTTTC
cdr3_length: 14; d_call: .; j_call: TRBJ2-3; v_call: TRBV28; clone_size: .; cdr3_aa: CASSLNQGGSAQYF; cdr3_nt: TGTGCCAGCAGTTTAAATCAGGGAGGAAGTGCGCAGTATTTT
cdr3_length: 14; d_call: .; j_call: TRBJ1-4; v_call: TRBV7-2; clone_size: .; cdr3_aa: CASSLGITNEKLFF; cdr3_nt: TGTGCCAGCAGCTTAGGTATAACTAATGAAAAACTGTTTTTT
cdr3_length: 13; d_call: TRBD1; j_call: TRBJ2-5; v_call: TRBV28; clone_size: few; cdr3_aa: CASRGTAQETQYF; cdr3_nt: TGTGCCAGCAGAGGGACAGCTCAAGAGACCCAGTACTTC
cdr3_length: 17; d_call: TRBD2; j_call: TRBJ2-5; v_call: TRBV7-8; clone_size: .; cdr3_aa: CASSSIRSGTREKTQYF; cdr3_nt: TGTGCCAGCAGCTCTATACGTAGCGGGACGCGGGAAAAGACCCAGTACTTC
cdr3_length: 15; d_call: .; j_call: TRBJ2-5; v_call: TRBV7-6; clone_size: .; cdr3_aa: CASSPRTNHQETQYF; cdr3_nt: TGTGCCAGCAGCCCGCGGACTAACCATCAAGAGACCCAGTACTTC
cdr3_length: 18; d_call: TRBD2; j_call: TRBJ2-1; v_call: TRBV5-1; clone_size: .; cdr3_aa: CASDRGLAGGVTYNEQFF; cdr3_nt: TGCGCCAGCGACAGGGGACTAGCGGGGGGCGTAACCTACAATGAGCAGTTCTTC
cdr3_length: 16; d_call: TRBD2; j_call: TRBJ2-3; v_call: TRBV10-3; clone_size: once; cdr3_aa: CAIGPPTSGGAHTQYF; cdr3_nt: TGTGCCATCGGCCCCCCGACTAGCGGGGGGGCGCATACGCAGTATTTT
cdr3_length: 16; d_call: TRBD1; j_call: TRBJ2-2; v_call: TRBV28; clone_size: .; cdr3_aa: CASSSVGTGTTGELFF; cdr3_nt: TGTGCCAGCAGTTCCGTTGGGACAGGGACCACCGGGGAGCTGTTTTTT
cdr3_length: 15; d_call: TRBD1; j_call: TRBJ1-1; v_call: TRBV28; clone_size: .; cdr3_aa: CASSLHTGDVTEAFF; cdr3_nt: TGTGCCAGCAGTCTACACACAGGGGATGTCACTGAAGCTTTCTTT
cdr3_length: 17; d_call: .; j_call: TRBJ1-1; v_call: TRBV6-4; clone_size: .; cdr3_aa: CASSDREVDRRGTEAFF; cdr3_nt: TGTGCCAGCAGTGACCGTGAGGTGGATAGGCGTGGGACTGAAGCTTTCTTT
cdr3_length: 16; d_call: TRBD1; j_call: TRBJ2-3; v_call: TRBV15; clone_size: .; cdr3_aa: CATSRDWTGGIDTQYF; cdr3_nt: TGTGCCACCAGCAGAGATTGGACAGGGGGGATAGATACGCAGTATTTT
cdr3_length: 14; d_call: TRBD1; j_call: TRBJ1-2; v_call: TRBV9; clone_size: once; cdr3_aa: CASSVQGAGYGYTF; cdr3_nt: TGTGCCAGCAGCGTGCAGGGGGCCGGCTATGGCTACACCTTC
cdr3_length: 13; d_call: .; j_call: TRBJ2-5; v_call: TRBV5-6; clone_size: .; cdr3_aa: CASSQQGGQTQYF; cdr3_nt: TGTGCCAGCAGTCAACAGGGTGGCCAGACCCAGTACTTC
cdr3_length: 15; d_call: .; j_call: TRBJ1-5; v_call: TRBV5-1; clone_size: few; cdr3_aa: CASSPGAGVGQPQHF; cdr3_nt: TGCGCCAGCAGCCCCGGGGCAGGGGTTGGACAGCCCCAGCATTTT
cdr3_length: 14; d_call: TRBD1; j_call: TRBJ2-7; v_call: TRBV19; clone_size: .; cdr3_aa: CASNRQGSSYEQYF; cdr3_nt: TGTGCCAGTAATCGACAGGGTTCGTCCTACGAGCAGTACTTC
cdr3_length: 17; d_call: .; j_call: TRBJ2-7; v_call: TRBV5-1; clone_size: .; cdr3_aa: CASSWGIAGQNAGEQYF; cdr3_nt: TGCGCCAGCAGCTGGGGGATAGCGGGACAGAACGCTGGAGAGCAGTACTTC
cdr3_length: 16; d_call: TRBD1; j_call: TRBJ1-2; v_call: TRBV6-6; clone_size: few; cdr3_aa: CASSETPQGVGYGYTF; cdr3_nt: TGTGCCAGCAGCGAAACCCCCCAGGGGGTTGGCTATGGCTACACCTTC
cdr3_length: 14; d_call: .; j_call: TRBJ1-2; v_call: TRBV7-2; clone_size: .; cdr3_aa: CASSLAVADYGYTF; cdr3_nt: TGTGCCAGCAGCTTAGCAGTAGCAGATTATGGCTACACCTTC
cdr3_length: 14; d_call: .; j_call: TRBJ2-7; v_call: TRBV18; clone_size: .; cdr3_aa: CAGSPRGQTYEQYF; cdr3_nt: TGTGCCGGCTCACCACGAGGACAGACCTACGAGCAGTACTTC
cdr3_length: 14; d_call: TRBD2; j_call: TRBJ2-5; v_call: TRBV5-1; clone_size: .; cdr3_aa: CASMVAGGRETQYF; cdr3_nt: TGCGCCAGCATGGTAGCGGGAGGGCGAGAGACCCAGTACTTC
cdr3_length: 16; d_call: .; j_call: TRBJ2-2; v_call: TRBV4-3; clone_size: .; cdr3_aa: CASSQGGGANTGELFF; cdr3_nt: TGCGCCAGCAGCCAAGGCGGGGGCGCGAACACCGGGGAGCTGTTTTTT
cdr3_length: 12; d_call: TRBD2; j_call: TRBJ2-7; v_call: TRBV5-4; clone_size: few; cdr3_aa: CASRAGTYEQYF; cdr3_nt: TGTGCCAGCCGAGCGGGGACCTACGAGCAGTACTTC
cdr3_length: 13; d_call: .; j_call: TRBJ2-3; v_call: TRBV2; clone_size: .; cdr3_aa: CASRRDFTDTQYF; cdr3_nt: TGTGCCAGCAGACGGGATTTCACAGATACGCAGTATTTT
cdr3_length: 17; d_call: .; j_call: TRBJ1-2; v_call: TRBV4-1; clone_size: .; cdr3_aa: CASSPREQAFFNYGYTF; cdr3_nt: TGCGCCAGCAGCCCCCGGGAGCAAGCTTTTTTTAACTATGGCTACACCTTC
cdr3_length: 18; d_call: TRBD1; j_call: TRBJ1-5; v_call: TRBV18; clone_size: .; cdr3_aa: CASSRPGQGAEPNQPQHF; cdr3_nt: TGTGCCAGCTCACGACCGGGACAGGGCGCTGAGCCCAATCAGCCCCAGCATTTT
cdr3_length: 15; d_call: TRBD1; j_call: TRBJ2-5; v_call: TRBV6-6; clone_size: few; cdr3_aa: CASSGQGRAQETQYF; cdr3_nt: TGTGCCAGCAGTGGACAGGGGAGGGCCCAGGAGACCCAGTACTTC
cdr3_length: 12; d_call: .; j_call: TRBJ1-2; v_call: TRBV9; clone_size: .; cdr3_aa: CASGGSNYGYTF; cdr3_nt: TGTGCCAGCGGGGGGAGTAACTATGGCTACACCTTC
cdr3_length: 16; d_call: TRBD2; j_call: TRBJ2-1; v_call: TRBV5-4; clone_size: .; cdr3_aa: CASSRPIAGGYNEQFF; cdr3_nt: TGTGCCAGCAGCAGACCAATAGCGGGAGGGTACAATGAGCAGTTCTTC
cdr3_length: 14; d_call: TRBD2; j_call: TRBJ2-7; v_call: TRBV10-3; clone_size: .; cdr3_aa: CAISASGGSYEQYF; cdr3_nt: TGTGCCATCAGTGCCAGCGGGGGGTCCTACGAGCAGTACTTC
cdr3_length: 14; d_call: .; j_call: TRBJ2-1; v_call: TRBV7-2; clone_size: .; cdr3_aa: CASEGGTSYNEQFF; cdr3_nt: TGTGCCAGCGAAGGGGGAACCTCCTACAATGAGCAGTTCTTC
cdr3_length: 13; d_call: .; j_call: TRBJ1-6; v_call: TRBV7-2; clone_size: few; cdr3_aa: CASSGGLAAPLHF; cdr3_nt: TGTGCCAGCAGCGGAGGACTAGCCGCACCCCTCCACTTT
cdr3_length: 12; d_call: .; j_call: TRBJ2-3; v_call: TRBV2; clone_size: .; cdr3_aa: CASMAGSDTQYF; cdr3_nt: TGTGCCAGCATGGCGGGCTCAGATACGCAGTATTTT
cdr3_length: 15; d_call: .; j_call: TRBJ2-1; v_call: TRBV5-8; clone_size: .; cdr3_aa: CASSLSRGSDNEQFF; cdr3_nt: TGTGCCAGCAGCTTGAGCAGGGGATCGGACAATGAGCAGTTCTTC
cdr3_length: 17; d_call: TRBD1; j_call: TRBJ1-5; v_call: TRBV15; clone_size: .; cdr3_aa: CATSRDRGQGAGQPQHF; cdr3_nt: TGTGCCACCAGCAGAGATAGGGGACAGGGGGCAGGACAGCCCCAGCATTTT
cdr3_length: 14; d_call: .; j_call: TRBJ1-2; v_call: TRBV7-9; clone_size: .; cdr3_aa: CSSSLEVQYYGYTF; cdr3_nt: TGTTCCAGCAGCTTAGAAGTGCAGTATTATGGCTACACCTTC
cdr3_length: 15; d_call: TRBD1; j_call: TRBJ2-3; v_call: TRBV9; clone_size: once; cdr3_aa: CASSGQGIGSDTQYF; cdr3_nt: TGTGCCAGCAGCGGACAGGGGATTGGGTCAGATACGCAGTATTTT
cdr3_length: 16; d_call: TRBD2; j_call: TRBJ2-2; v_call: TRBV18; clone_size: few; cdr3_aa: CASSPLSGGNTGELFF; cdr3_nt: TGTGCCAGCTCACCACTTTCGGGAGGGAACACCGGGGAGCTGTTTTTT
cdr3_length: 16; d_call: TRBD1; j_call: TRBJ1-2; v_call: TRBV9; clone_size: .; cdr3_aa: CASSPPGTGRNYGYTF; cdr3_nt: TGTGCCAGCAGCCCACCAGGGACAGGGCGAAACTATGGCTACACCTTC
cdr3_length: 15; d_call: TRBD1; j_call: TRBJ1-1; v_call: TRBV6-5; clone_size: .; cdr3_aa: CASLTTGTGGTEAFF; cdr3_nt: TGTGCCAGCCTTACCACCGGGACAGGGGGGACTGAAGCTTTCTTT
cdr3_length: 15; d_call: TRBD2; j_call: TRBJ2-3; v_call: TRBV19; clone_size: .; cdr3_aa: CASSIGGVETDTQYF; cdr3_nt: TGTGCCAGTAGTATCGGGGGGGTGGAAACAGATACGCAGTATTTT
cdr3_length: 16; d_call: .; j_call: TRBJ1-1; v_call: TRBV19; clone_size: .; cdr3_aa: CASSIDRYRVQAEAFF; cdr3_nt: TGTGCCAGTAGTATAGATAGATACAGGGTACAAGCTGAAGCTTTCTTT
cdr3_length: 17; d_call: TRBD2; j_call: TRBJ2-3; v_call: TRBV27; clone_size: .; cdr3_aa: CASSAGSAGGKTDTQYF; cdr3_nt: TGTGCCAGCAGCGCAGGGTCGGCGGGAGGAAAGACAGATACGCAGTATTTT
cdr3_length: 16; d_call: TRBD2; j_call: TRBJ2-3; v_call: TRBV13; clone_size: .; cdr3_aa: CASSLAGGLRTDTQYF; cdr3_nt: TGTGCCAGCAGCTTAGCGGGAGGGCTTCGCACAGATACGCAGTATTTT
cdr3_length: 16; d_call: .; j_call: TRBJ1-3; v_call: TRBV4-3; clone_size: .; cdr3_aa: CASSQDLLAATSTIYF; cdr3_nt: TGCGCCAGCAGCCAAGATCTTCTGGCAGCGACCTCCACCATATATTTT
cdr3_length: 15; d_call: .; j_call: TRBJ1-1; v_call: TRBV25-1; clone_size: .; cdr3_aa: CASSSYGTLNTEAFF; cdr3_nt: TGTGCCAGCAGTTCTTACGGGACATTGAACACTGAAGCTTTCTTT
cdr3_length: 16; d_call: .; j_call: TRBJ2-1; v_call: TRBV14; clone_size: .; cdr3_aa: CASSPKGGASYNEQFF; cdr3_nt: TGTGCCAGCAGTCCGAAAGGCGGGGCCTCCTACAATGAGCAGTTCTTC
cdr3_length: 14; d_call: TRBD1; j_call: TRBJ2-7; v_call: TRBV27; clone_size: .; cdr3_aa: CASSSVKGAYEQYF; cdr3_nt: TGTGCCAGCAGTTCAGTTAAGGGGGCGTACGAGCAGTACTTC
cdr3_length: 14; d_call: .; j_call: TRBJ2-7; v_call: TRBV27; clone_size: .; cdr3_aa: CASSRGWVSREQYF; cdr3_nt: TGTGCCAGCAGTAGAGGGTGGGTCTCTCGCGAGCAGTACTTC